This T cell receptor beta chain was sequenced during a study of control samples from healthy donors and cancer patients. The CDR3 covers 17 residues. Germline V gene sequence: CDR1 LGHDT, CDR2 YNNKEL (reference sequence). With 0 bases clipped from V and 7 bases from J, the junction kept 10 bases outside the gene matches. Assay used: immunoSEQ multiplex PCR; TCRdb lists only in-frame clones, some missing. The data contain 110,000 to 150,000 clones, 94% of them singletons. The chain uses TRBV3-1 (or the pseudogene TRBV3-2) and TRBJ1-5; 9 positions match TRBD1. The sequence derives from a man aged 35 to 55 in good health. The source material was blood. CDR3 amino acids: CASSQDCGQGRGQPQHF. The CDR3 region has the DNA TGTGCCAGCAGCCAAGATTGCGGACAGGGGAGAGGCCAGCCCCAGCATTTT.